Listed below are T cell receptor beta chains from one sample, sequenced in a study of blood T cell repertoires in COVID-19. Generated by immunoSEQ multiplex PCR, the TCRdb table keeps only in-frame clones and is missing some. The table records 300,000 to 400,000 clones, roughly 90% of them present only once. The sequenced material came from PBMCs or T cells enriched from blood (not recorded which). The source is a woman aged 25-40 years with acute COVID-19. Both conserved end residues are part of each CDR3. The D gene is left open where the match is weak. Only some rows state a clone size, as once, few, many or a class for expanded clones.

cdr3_nt cdr3_aa v_call clone_size j_call d_call
TGTGCCAGCAGCCAAGGGGATGGGGAGGGTCAGCCCCAGCATTTT CASSQGDGEGQPQHF TRBV3-1/TRBV3-2 once TRBJ1-5 .
TGTGCCAGCAGTTTAATCGGAGGAGGGACGGCTGGCTACACCTTC CASSLIGGGTAGYTF TRBV27 . TRBJ1-2 .
TGTGCCTGGAGGGCGACAGGGGGCTTTACGTACACCTTC CAWRATGGFTYTF TRBV30 . TRBJ1-2 TRBD1
TGTGCCAGCAGTGGACAGGGGACGATGAGCGAGCAGTACTTC CASSGQGTMSEQYF TRBV2 . TRBJ2-7 TRBD1
TGCGCCAGCAGCCAGGGGACAGGGGGCGAGCAGTACTTC CASSQGTGGEQYF TRBV5-1 . TRBJ2-7 TRBD1
TGTGCCAGCAGCATCGGACAGGGGATCGACACCGGGGAGCTGTTTTTT CASSIGQGIDTGELFF TRBV7-6 few TRBJ2-2 TRBD1
TGCGCCAGCAGCTTGGCCCTGGCAGGGGGCGGAGAGACCCAGTACTTC CASSLALAGGGETQYF TRBV5-1 . TRBJ2-5 TRBD1
TGTGCCAGCAGCCTTAGCGGGGGGGCCTACGAGCAGTACTTC CASSLSGGAYEQYF TRBV4-2 . TRBJ2-7 TRBD2
TGCGCCAGCAGCATACGACAGGGGGTGTACGAGCAGTACTTC CASSIRQGVYEQYF TRBV4-1 few TRBJ2-7 TRBD1
TGTGCCAGCAGTAGTAGGACAGGATCCGGAAACACCATATATTTT CASSSRTGSGNTIYF TRBV5-6 . TRBJ1-3 TRBD1
TGTGCCAGCAGCCAAGACAGGGTAGCAGATACGCAGTATTTT CASSQDRVADTQYF TRBV3-1/TRBV3-2 . TRBJ2-3 .
TGTGCCAGCAGTGAGGACGGGAGCACCCGTTCACCCCTCCACTTT CASSEDGSTRSPLHF TRBV6-4 . TRBJ1-6 .
TGTGCCAGCAGCTTAGGGACAGGGGGCTCCTATGGGACCGGGGAGCTGTTTTTT CASSLGTGGSYGTGELFF TRBV7-3 . TRBJ2-2 TRBD1
TGTGCCAGCTCAGAAACAGGAAACACCATATATTTT CASSETGNTIYF TRBV2 . TRBJ1-3 .
TGTGCCAGCAGCCGGGACAGGGGGTACGAGCAGTACTTC CASSRDRGYEQYF TRBV14 . TRBJ2-7 TRBD1
TGTGCCAGCAGTGAATTAAAGGACTCTGGAGATGAGCAGTTCTTC CASSELKDSGDEQFF TRBV2 . TRBJ2-1 .
TGTGCCAGCAGCTCTAGACTCACCGTTACGCAGTATTTT CASSSRLTVTQYF TRBV5-6 . TRBJ2-3 .
TGTGCCAGCAGACCCCTTACAGGGTACTATGGCTACACCTTC CASRPLTGYYGYTF TRBV6-5 . TRBJ1-2 .
TGTGCCAGCAGCGCCCTCGGAAACACCATATATTTT CASSALGNTIYF TRBV9 few TRBJ1-3 .
TGTGCCAGCAGCCCGCGACAGGGGGTTGGGAAACTGTTTTTT CASSPRQGVGKLFF TRBV7-2 . TRBJ1-4 TRBD1
TGCGCCAGCAGCCCGGACACTCCTTCAGGCTATGGCTACACCTTC CASSPDTPSGYGYTF TRBV5-1 . TRBJ1-2 .
TGTGCCAGCAGCTTAGTACAGGGGGTTTCAGATACGCAGTATTTT CASSLVQGVSDTQYF TRBV7-9 once TRBJ2-3 TRBD1
TGTGCCAGCAGTGAAGGGGGTTTAGGGGGTAACTATGGCTACACCTTC CASSEGGLGGNYGYTF TRBV6-1 few TRBJ1-2 .
TGTGCCAGCAGCTTACTCCCCGGACAGGGAACCATTCAGTACTTC CASSLLPGQGTIQYF TRBV7-2 . TRBJ2-4 TRBD1
TGTGCCAGCAGCTTTGGGGCGGGGGAGTACAATGAGCAGTTCTTC CASSFGAGEYNEQFF TRBV7-3 . TRBJ2-1 TRBD2
TGCGCCAGCAGCTCGGGACAGTTGAGAGTGTACGAGCAGTACTTC CASSSGQLRVYEQYF TRBV5-1 . TRBJ2-7 TRBD1
TGTGCCACCAAGGGTGACAGGGAACATGGTACGGGCAATCAGCCCCAGCATTTT CATKGDREHGTGNQPQHF TRBV24-1 . TRBJ1-5 TRBD1
TGTGCCAGCAGCCCCAGGGGCTACTCTGGAAACACCATATATTTT CASSPRGYSGNTIYF TRBV9 . TRBJ1-3 .
TGCGCCAGCAGCTTGGAGCGGGTCACAGATACGCAGTATTTT CASSLERVTDTQYF TRBV5-1 . TRBJ2-3 .
TGCAGCGTTTCCGAGCCGTGGGGGCAGGGGTCACGCTCTGGAAACACCATATATTTT CSVSEPWGQGSRSGNTIYF TRBV29-1 . TRBJ1-3 .
TGTGCCAGCAGCATCTCCGCAGGCTCTGGAAACACCATATATTTT CASSISAGSGNTIYF TRBV27 . TRBJ1-3 .
TGTGCCAGCAGCCGGCAGTCAACGGACAGGGCGTTTAGATCTGGAAACACCATATATTTT CASSRQSTDRAFRSGNTIYF TRBV4-2 . TRBJ1-3 TRBD1
TGTGCCAGCAGCCATCTGACTAGCGGGGGAAGCTCCTACAATGAGCAGTTCTTC CASSHLTSGGSSYNEQFF TRBV4-2 . TRBJ2-1 TRBD2
TGTGCCACCAGTGATTTTAAAGGGGGAGGGTCACCTTATTCCTACAATGAGCAGTTCTTC CATSDFKGGGSPYSYNEQFF TRBV24-1 once TRBJ2-1 .
TGTGCCAGTAGTAGGTTCCCGGGACAGGGGAACACTGAAGCTTTCTTT CASSRFPGQGNTEAFF TRBV19 . TRBJ1-1 TRBD1
TGTGCCACCAGTGATCCGAATACTTGGGCCGCCACAGATACGCAGTATTTT CATSDPNTWAATDTQYF TRBV24-1 . TRBJ2-3 .
TGTGCCAGCAGAAATACAGGGGTGAGCTATGGCTACACCTTC CASRNTGVSYGYTF TRBV27 . TRBJ1-2 TRBD1
TGCAGCGTTGCTTTTATTGAGGGCCCCTACGAGCAGTACTTC CSVAFIEGPYEQYF TRBV29-1 once TRBJ2-7 .
TGTGCCAGTAGTATAATGGGACAGGGTTTCCATGAGCAGTTCTTC CASSIMGQGFHEQFF TRBV19 . TRBJ2-1 TRBD1
TGTGCCAGCAGCTTGCGGCGGGGGGGTTACAATGAGCAGTTCTTC CASSLRRGGYNEQFF TRBV5-4 . TRBJ2-1 TRBD2
TGTGCCAGCACCCAGCAGGGTAATCTGAACTATGGCTACACCTTC CASTQQGNLNYGYTF TRBV11-2 . TRBJ1-2 .
TGTGCCAGCAGCTTCGGTGGAGCCGCGGGACTAGCTATCAAAGATACGCAGTATTTT CASSFGGAAGLAIKDTQYF TRBV5-6 . TRBJ2-3 TRBD2
TGCGCCAGCAGCCCGGGACTTAATAATTCACCCCTCCACTTT CASSPGLNNSPLHF TRBV4-1 . TRBJ1-6 .
TGTGCCAGCAGCGCGAGCAGGGCCAGCTCTGGAAACACCATATATTTT CASSASRASSGNTIYF TRBV9 . TRBJ1-3 .
TGTGCCAGCAGCTTTCCCCCAGGGGAGATTAGCAATCAGCCCCAGCATTTT CASSFPPGEISNQPQHF TRBV7-9 . TRBJ1-5 .
TGTGCCAGCAGCTTGAAGGGACAGAACTCTGGAAACACCATATATTTT CASSLKGQNSGNTIYF TRBV5-5 . TRBJ1-3 TRBD1
TGTGCCAGCAGCTTAGGGACAGGGGTCTCACCCCTCCACTTT CASSLGTGVSPLHF TRBV7-2 . TRBJ1-6 TRBD1
TGCGCCAGCGCCGACAGGGGGAACACTGAAGCTTTCTTT CASADRGNTEAFF TRBV5-1 . TRBJ1-1 TRBD1
TGTGCCAGTGGACAGGGTGGGCCCTATGGCTACACCTTC CASGQGGPYGYTF TRBV6-5 . TRBJ1-2 TRBD1
TGTGCCAGCAGTCACGACCGGGCGGGGGCCTATGGCTACACCTTC CASSHDRAGAYGYTF TRBV6-2/TRBV6-3 . TRBJ1-2 .
TGTGCCAGCAGGTCGGCGGGCACGAACACCGGGGAGCTGTTTTTT CASRSAGTNTGELFF TRBV6-5 . TRBJ2-2 .
TGCGCCAGCAGTGGGGGTAGCGGGGGAGTGGTGGATACGCAGTATTTT CASSGGSGGVVDTQYF TRBV10-1 . TRBJ2-3 TRBD2
TGCGCCAGCAGCTTGCAGGGTATGAACACTGAAGCTTTCTTT CASSLQGMNTEAFF TRBV5-1 . TRBJ1-1 .
TGTGCCAGCAGCATCGGGACATCTTACTATGGCTACACCTTC CASSIGTSYYGYTF TRBV6-5 . TRBJ1-2 .
TGTGCCAGCAGTGATGCAGGGGGGAACTATGGCTACACCTTC CASSDAGGNYGYTF TRBV2 . TRBJ1-2 TRBD1
TGTGCCAGCAAGAGGACAGGCAATCAGCCCCAGCATTTT CASKRTGNQPQHF TRBV2 once TRBJ1-5 .
TGCGCCAGCAGGGATTCACAGGGCACCGGGGAGCTGTTTTTT CASRDSQGTGELFF TRBV10-2 . TRBJ2-2 .
TGTGCCAGCAGCTTAGACGCGGGGAACGTTGAGACCCAGTACTTC CASSLDAGNVETQYF TRBV7-2 . TRBJ2-5 .
TGCGCCAGCAGCTGGGAGACGCTGAACACTGAAGCTTTCTTT CASSWETLNTEAFF TRBV5-1 . TRBJ1-1 .
TGTGCCACCAGTGACCCAACAGGGGGTGCCCAGGGGGAGACCCAGTACTTC CATSDPTGGAQGETQYF TRBV24-1 . TRBJ2-5 TRBD1